Detailed here is one TCR beta chain. These data originate in a study of OX40 agonist ivuxolimab in advanced cancers. About the research overall: Ivuxolimab, which patients received intravenously every 2 weeks, was dosed at 0.01 to 10 mg/kg. Dose-escalation patients had hepatocellular carcinoma, melanoma, renal cell or head and neck cancer. One patient with hepatocellular carcinoma and two with cutaneous melanoma, three in all, had partial responses.

Some clones are missing from TCRdb's copy, which holds only in-frame ones; the method was immunoSEQ multiplex PCR. The repertoire has 20,000 to 30,000 clones, 83% of them found once; the top ten carry 9% to 15%. This CDR3 is built from 12 residues. CDR1 and CDR2 (germline): SQVTM, ANQGSEA. V lost 4 bases to trimming and J lost 6 bases, with 9 bases between them. Autoimmune disease history or systemic immunosuppression barred patients. Sample: CD4+ or CD8+ T cells sorted from blood, taken in a trial of the OX40 agonist ivuxolimab. This chain connects TRBV29-1 to TRBJ1-4; D is perhaps TRBD1 (5 bases). The clonotype was recovered from an adult with an advanced solid tumor such as melanoma, head and neck, liver or kidney cancer. The CDR3 spells CSVVFRDEKLFF. Written as DNA, the CDR3 is TGCAGCGTTGTATTCAGGGATGAAAAACTGTTTTTT.